This TCR beta chain is drawn from a study of blood T cell repertoires in COVID-19 (TCRdb year 2020). Study-level background: Samples from collaborators originated in the United States, Italy and Spain and spanned both the acute and convalescent phases of COVID-19. The material from the prospective study consisted of cDNA or gDNA derived from T cells, B-cell-depleted T cells, or PBMCs. The dataset comprised deeply sampled blood TCRbeta repertoires from subjects exposed to, actively infected with, or recovered from COVID-19. The repertoires were made available in a free public database intended to serve as a resource for research on the immune response to SARS-CoV-2. The samples were drawn from two sources: the first 160 participants of the ongoing ImmuneRACE study, and 1,000 to 1,500 subjects contributed by 6 global collaborators. Nearly every sample came with metadata listing a de-identified subject ID, COVID-19 status, age in years and sex. Where HLA class I and class II types were available, the types were taken from metadata supplied by the sample provider, not from assay-based typing.

Overall results and qualifications from the work: The quantity of clinical and demographic metadata differed by source and by participant and was supplied without curation.

Sequences SGHTA (CDR1) and FQGNSA (CDR2) are obtained from the germline V gene. From the cysteine up to the phenylalanine, the CDR3 has a length of 14 residues. Left in the record is the CDR3 DNA by itself, 42 bases read in frame from the first base. The trim is 6 bases for V and 1 base for J, with a gap of 12 bases between the germline ends. About this clone: Its antigen specificity is not known. Nothing much larger sits one base from this clone, and base qualities are not available.

TCRbeta CDR3 regions were amplified from genomic DNA using the immunoSEQ Assay, a bias-controlled multiplex PCR. In the authors' own workflow: The number of nucleated cells in each sample was estimated from the amplification of reference gene primers within the assay. To quantify the absolute abundance of each unique TCRbeta CDR3 rearrangement, sequence reads were collapsed and filtered. For each sample, productive Simpson clonality was calculated as the square root of Simpson's diversity index across productive rearrangements. TCRdb obtained this table from immuneACCESS and retained in-frame rearrangements with V and J assigned. These tables miss some clones; where compared with another copy, unresolved V genes account for less than half of the shortfall, and the remainder is unexplained. V, J and clone size are taken as reported in that table, and D and trimming were inferred from the DNA itself. Present in this sample are about 50,000 clones, approximately 83% of which were seen just once. Clones ranked in the top ten supply over 15% of the sample.

Collaborating institutions collected whole blood in K2EDTA tubes following their own protocols. For TCRbeta analysis, collaborators shipped samples as frozen whole blood, isolated PBMCs, or DNA extracted from either of those sample types. Sequencing was performed on peripheral blood. The chain couples TRBV7-2 to TRBJ2-5; TRBD2 is possibly the D segment (5 matching bases). The TCR sequence derives from a man between 40 and 49 years old with acute or convalescent COVID-19. In nucleotides, the sequence is TGTGCCAGCAGGAAGGAGGCAGGCCAAGAGACCCAGTACTTC. This translates into CASRKEAGQETQYF.